This T cell receptor beta chain derives from a study of identical twins. Study outcomes and limitations: Cross-sectional statistical analysis was relied on for the conclusions, without the same donors being followed.

TCRdb fed the 5' RACE reads into MiXCR, producing one record per CDR3 protein. In the table there are fewer than 650,000 distinct CDR3 sequences, roughly 7.2% of which are singletons. In its sample, this clonotype was seen many times. The antigen is not known. This CDR3 has 16 amino acids. V shed 6 bases, J shed 7 bases, and the junction held 17 bases outside the gene matches. These data were also filed under a second study, of yellow fever vaccine responses in identical twins. According to that study: A vaccine T cell response that seemed partly convergent and partly personalized was reported in twins.

The V and J genes are TRBV12-3 or TRBV12-4 and TRBJ1-2, with TRBD1 matching 7 bases. The TCR sequence derives from a woman aged 18-29 years in good health. Sequencing used PBMCs. For the CDR3, the DNA is TGTGCCAGCAGGCCTTCGGTGAAGGGGGCGATAGGTGGCTACACCTTC. Its protein is CASRPSVKGAIGGYTF.